This paragraph covers one TCR beta chain sequence. These data come from a study of neurological immune-mediated disorders. Germline CDR1 and CDR2: SGHTA and FQGNSA. The CDR3 runs 15 residues. V dropped 1 base and J dropped 7 bases, with 16 bases sitting between them. As for time point: longitudinal time-point 1 (baseline). The team produced cDNA through 5'RACE using 10-nucleotide random UMIs. TCRdb processed the 5' RACE reads anew with MiXCR; each CDR3 protein has one entry. This sample yields some 68,000 distinct CDR3 sequences, of which roughly an eighth are seen a single time; about 4.5% belongs to the top ten.

The receptor was isolated from a female donor with HTLV-1-associated myelopathy (HAM/TSP). V is TRBV7-2 and J is TRBJ2-5; D possibly matches TRBD1 or TRBD2 (6 bases each). Sequencing used PBMCs. For the CDR3, the DNA is TGTGCCAGCAGCTTAGGTCCCCCGGGGGCGGGGACCCAGTACTTC. This codes for CASSLGPPGAGTQYF.